The rows below give T cell receptor beta chains drawn from one sample of a study of blood T cell repertoires in COVID-19. Profiled with immunoSEQ multiplex PCR; TCRdb holds only in-frame clones, not every one. This sample has under 300,000 clones, with around 82% found just once. Sample: peripheral blood. The receptors originated from a woman older than 75 with active or convalescent COVID-19. Both conserved end residues are trimmed from each CDR3. D genes are given only for firm matches.

v_call	j_call	d_call	cdr3_aa
TRBV2	TRBJ1-1	-	ASSDERNTEAF
TRBV29-1	TRBJ2-1	-	SVGDTDLNNEQF
TRBV7-9	TRBJ1-2	-	ASSPQDLGYT
TRBV5-1	TRBJ2-2	TRBD2	ASSLGGGSEAGELF
TRBV7-4	TRBJ1-1	-	ASSLRGSQGLISLLNTEAF
TRBV27	TRBJ1-1	-	ASSRQAMNTEAF
TRBV28	TRBJ2-3	TRBD1	ASREGTGAVDTQY
TRBV18	TRBJ2-1	TRBD1	ASSPGQGPYNEQF
TRBV29-1	TRBJ1-2	TRBD1	SVEDRGLSYGYT
TRBV27	TRBJ2-1	-	ASRSGTYNEQF
TRBV9	TRBJ2-3	TRBD1	ASSVGTGEGADTQY
TRBV28	TRBJ1-5	-	ASSSGSLGNQPQH
TRBV19	TRBJ2-5	TRBD2	ASSILAGRETQY
TRBV3-1/TRBV3-2	TRBJ2-2	-	ASSQGARELF
TRBV29-1	TRBJ2-7	-	SVIVTYEQY
TRBV10-1	TRBJ1-4	-	ASSDEATNEKLF
TRBV30	TRBJ2-3	-	AWSVLFTDTQY
TRBV5-1	TRBJ1-1	-	ASSLAEGYTEAF
TRBV28	TRBJ1-5	-	ASSLNSYGQPQH
TRBV29-1	TRBJ2-6	TRBD2	SVDGGAGANVLT
TRBV18	TRBJ1-1	-	ASSRDKNTEAF
TRBV7-9	TRBJ2-7	TRBD1	ASSPLLGQGDSYEQY
TRBV5-1	TRBJ1-4	TRBD1	ASSLGQGEIGEKLF
TRBV28	TRBJ2-3	TRBD2	ASSLSTSGTDTQY
TRBV3-1/TRBV3-2	TRBJ1-6	-	ASSQGIQRSPLH
TRBV3-1/TRBV3-2	TRBJ1-2	-	ASTGKDGGYT
TRBV12-3/TRBV12-4	TRBJ1-6	TRBD1	ASSSPGQPLH
TRBV19	TRBJ2-5	-	ASSIAGLAETQY
TRBV5-4	TRBJ2-7	TRBD2	ASSYERGYEQY
TRBV6-4	TRBJ2-1	TRBD1	ASSAILGGQGVNEQF
TRBV24-1	TRBJ2-2	-	ATSDAARRGGELF
TRBV5-1	TRBJ1-3	-	ASSKQGSGLFGNTIY
TRBV5-1	TRBJ2-2	-	ASSLASRGRAGELF
TRBV6-5	TRBJ2-3	TRBD2	ASSGLAGTDTQY
TRBV19	TRBJ1-5	-	ASSIGGRQPQH
TRBV28	TRBJ1-5	TRBD1	ASSLVQGVAQPQH
TRBV19	TRBJ1-5	-	ASRVYSNQPQH
TRBV24-1	TRBJ1-1	-	ATSQTGANTEAF
TRBV6-5	TRBJ1-5	TRBD1	ASSYSTGRQPQH
TRBV30	TRBJ1-5	-	AYQEVGNQPQH
TRBV11-2	TRBJ1-5	-	ASSLESGGHQPQH
TRBV18	TRBJ2-7	TRBD1	ASSPPVDRDRSSYEQY
TRBV5-4	TRBJ2-3	-	ASSSDRRLTDTQY
TRBV11-2	TRBJ2-1	TRBD2	ASSKTSGAYNEQF
TRBV5-1	TRBJ2-7	-	ASSLAPGNPNEQY
TRBV4-1	TRBJ2-4	-	ASSQDPGGNIQY
TRBV28	TRBJ1-3	-	ASSLYRAGVRNTIY
TRBV25-1	TRBJ1-5	TRBD1	ASSEFGQGGQPQH
TRBV28	TRBJ1-2	-	ASTLGGGYGYT
TRBV9	TRBJ1-1	-	ASSVERGLVAF
TRBV4-2	TRBJ2-1	-	ASSTSPARSYNEQF
TRBV6-4	TRBJ2-6	-	ASTPTGVAHSGANVLT
TRBV5-1	TRBJ1-3	-	ASSRTGTSGNTIY
TRBV7-9	TRBJ2-7	TRBD2	ASILAGSYEQY
TRBV18	TRBJ1-3	-	ASSSGQSSGNTIY
TRBV25-1	TRBJ1-4	-	ASSDHGTPNEKLF
TRBV27	TRBJ1-2	-	ASSRAGLIYGYT
TRBV9	TRBJ2-7	TRBD2	ASSVGASGSGGEQY